Described below is a single T cell receptor beta chain sequence and its context. This sample is part of a study of CD8 T cells in Susac syndrome. CD8+ and CD4+ T cells circulating in blood were sequenced for TCR beta. Treatment-naive patients with stable or active relapsing-remitting disease served as multiple sclerosis controls. The CD8+ and CD4+ T cells were isolated magnetically using a negative isolation approach, whereas the TEMRA cells were enriched by FACS. With random hexamers, about 0.45 to 1 ug RNA was reverse transcribed. TCR beta CDR3 was amplified by immunoSEQ multiplex PCR. This amplification extended across 54 Vbeta and 13 Jbeta segments. TCRdb processed the immunoSEQ multiplex PCR reads anew with MiXCR; each CDR3 protein has one entry. The table has 100,000 to 150,000 distinct CDR3 sequences, over 80% seen once. Material: CD8+ T cells from PBMCs. This TCR was recovered from a human donor with multiple sclerosis.

The CDR3 region is CASSEGLAGSRETQYF. The CDR3 DNA sequence: TGTGCCAGCAGCGAGGGACTAGCGGGCTCCAGGGAGACCCAGTACTTC. This chain uses TRBV5-8 with TRBJ2-5; the match to TRBD2 covers 12 bases. The junction had 9 bases not matched to a gene; V was cut back by 4 bases and J by 5 bases. The germline gives CDR1 SGHTS, CDR2 YDEGEE. The CDR3 spans 16 residues. The full variable domain, in which reference TRBV5-8 and TRBJ2-5 provide the parts outside the CDR3, is EAGVTQSPTHLIKTRGQQATLRCSPISGHTSVYWYQQALGLGLQFLLWYDEGEERNRGNFPPRFSGRQFPNYSSELNVNALELEDSALYLCASSEGLAGSRETQYFGPGTRLLVL.